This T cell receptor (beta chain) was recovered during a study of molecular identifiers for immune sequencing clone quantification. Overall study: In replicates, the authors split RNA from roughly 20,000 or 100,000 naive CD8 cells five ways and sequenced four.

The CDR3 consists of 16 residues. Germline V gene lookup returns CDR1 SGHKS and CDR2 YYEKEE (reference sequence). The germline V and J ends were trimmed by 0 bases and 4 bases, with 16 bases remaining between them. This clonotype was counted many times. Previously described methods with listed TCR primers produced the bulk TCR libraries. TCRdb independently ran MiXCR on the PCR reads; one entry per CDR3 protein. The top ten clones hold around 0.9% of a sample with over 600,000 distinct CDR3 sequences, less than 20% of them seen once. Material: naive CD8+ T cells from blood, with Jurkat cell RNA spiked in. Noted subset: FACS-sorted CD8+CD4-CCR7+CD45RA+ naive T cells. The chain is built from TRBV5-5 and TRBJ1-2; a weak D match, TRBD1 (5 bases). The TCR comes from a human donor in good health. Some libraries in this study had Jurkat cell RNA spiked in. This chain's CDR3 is CASSLESTGLGYGYTF. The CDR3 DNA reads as TGTGCCAGCAGCTTGGAGTCTACGGGGCTAGGCTATGGCTACACCTTC.